This TCR beta chain came from a study of T cells in Graves' hyperthyroidism and ophthalmopathy. Study outcomes and limitations: Most expanded thyroid clonotypes above 0.001 also appeared in blood.

For this clonotype: Its antigen remains unidentified.

TCR beta CDR3 region amplification was performed from RNA transcripts. The HTBI primer set served for first-round RT-PCR of the TCR CDR3. One entry per CDR3 protein results from TCRdb running MiXCR on the multiplex PCR reads. The data contain about 380,000 distinct CDR3 sequences, roughly 15% of them singletons. The source of this sequence is a woman aged 25 to 39 with Graves' ophthalmopathy. What was sequenced was blood.

Here the CDR3 reads CASSSPGTGRKYSNQPQHF. The DNA for the CDR3 is TGTGCCAGCAGTTCTCCCGGGACAGGGAGGAAATATAGCAATCAGCCCCAGCATTTT. This chain links TRBV6-5 with TRBJ1-5, with 9 bases that match TRBD1. CDR1 and CDR2 (germline): MNHEY, SVGAGI. V gave up 4 bases and J gave up 0 bases; unmatched junction bases: 13. This CDR3 is built from 19 residues.